Presented here are 6 T cell receptor beta chains from one specimen sequenced in a study of CD8+ T cells in alopecia areata. It was cDNA, reverse transcribed from extracted RNA, that served as the sequencing template. Measured with immunoSEQ multiplex PCR; TCRdb has only the in-frame clones, and not every one. The sample has roughly 250,000 clones; 65% to 70% are singletons. Sequenced here: CD4+ T cells sorted from blood, sampled at week 0. The source is a human donor with alopecia areata.

The gene calls are TRBV19 and TRBJ2-7; D is tentatively TRBD1 or TRBD2 (5 bases each). From germline, CDR1 is LNHDA and CDR2 SQIVND (reference sequence). This CDR3 is 11 amino acids long. The V end lost 5 bases, the J end lost 7 bases, and 9 bases lay between the germline ends. CDR3 residues: CASSVGGEQYF. The CDR3, as DNA: TGTGCCAGTAGTGTTGGGGGAGAGCAGTACTTC. Filled out from reference TRBV19 and TRBJ2-7, the complete variable domain reads DGGITQSPKYLFRKEGQNVTLSCEQNLNHDAMYWYRQDPGQGLRLIYYSQIVNDFQKGDIAEGYSVSREKKESFPLTVTSAQKNPTAFYLCASSVGGEQYFGPGTRLTVT.

The chain recombines TRBV11-2 with TRBJ2-2; D ambiguous. Germline-derived CDR1 and CDR2 are SGHAT and FQNNGV. Trimming removed 3 bases at V and 1 base at J, with 9 bases between. CDR3 size: 15 residues. The CDR3 spells CASSFRPENTGELFF. CDR3 nucleotides: TGTGCCAGCAGCTTTAGGCCAGAGAACACCGGGGAGCTGTTTTTT. Looking up the rest from reference TRBV11-2 and TRBJ2-2 gives the full variable domain: EAGVAQSPRYKIIEKRQSVAFWCNPISGHATLYWYQQILGQGPKLLIQFQNNGVVDDSQLPKDRFSAERLKGVDSTLKIQPAKLEDSAVYLCASSFRPENTGELFFGEGSRLTVL.

The V call is TRBV9, the J call TRBJ1-6; D ambiguous. Trimming took off 2 bases at V and 7 bases at J, with 4 bases between the two ends. The CDR3 extends over 12 amino acids. Germline V gene data show CDR1 as SGDLS and CDR2 as YYNGEE. CDR3: CASSVLNSPLHF. The CDR3 DNA sequence: TGTGCCAGCAGCGTTCTCAATTCACCCCTCCACTTT.

This chain connects TRBV30 to TRBJ1-6; no definite D call. Trimming removed 2 bases from V and 7 bases from J, with 15 bases in between. Germline V gene sequence: CDR1 GTSNPN, CDR2 SVGIG (reference sequence). The CDR3 is 15 residues long. In DNA, the CDR3 is TGTGCCTGGAGTTACCTCAGTCCGGGAAATTCACCCCTCCACTTT. Translation gives CAWSYLSPGNSPLHF. Variable domain in full (rest from reference TRBV30 and TRBJ1-6): SQTIHQWPATLVQPVGSPLSLECTVEGTSNPNLYWYRQAAGRGLQLLFYSVGIGQISSEVPQNLSASRPQDRQFILSSKKLLLSDSGFYLCAWSYLSPGNSPLHFGNGTRLTVT.

The chain carries TRBV30 and TRBJ1-1; D unclear. The CDR3 has 14 amino acids. CDR1 and CDR2 from the germline V gene are GTSNPN and SVGIG (reference sequence). V lost 8 bases and J lost 0, with 16 bases in between. CDR3 sequence (DNA): TGTGCCCTCGTCCAACGACCGGTGAACACTGAAGCTTTCTTT. It codes for CALVQRPVNTEAFF. Variable domain in full (rest from reference TRBV30 and TRBJ1-1): SQTIHQWPATLVQPVGSPLSLECTVEGTSNPNLYWYRQAAGRGLQLLFYSVGIGQISSEVPQNLSASRPQDRQFILSSKKLLLSDSGFYLCALVQRPVNTEAFFGQGTRLTVV.

This clone was observed a single time. J is TRBJ2-2 and V is TRBV9; D perhaps matches TRBD1 (6 bases). This CDR3 is built from 15 residues. Germline V CDR1 and CDR2: SGDLS, YYNGEE. V lost 3 bases and J 1 base, leaving 10 bases between the germline ends. DNA of the CDR3: TGTGCCAGCAGCGCCGGGACATGGAACACCGGGGAGCTGTTTTTT. It is translated as CASSAGTWNTGELFF.